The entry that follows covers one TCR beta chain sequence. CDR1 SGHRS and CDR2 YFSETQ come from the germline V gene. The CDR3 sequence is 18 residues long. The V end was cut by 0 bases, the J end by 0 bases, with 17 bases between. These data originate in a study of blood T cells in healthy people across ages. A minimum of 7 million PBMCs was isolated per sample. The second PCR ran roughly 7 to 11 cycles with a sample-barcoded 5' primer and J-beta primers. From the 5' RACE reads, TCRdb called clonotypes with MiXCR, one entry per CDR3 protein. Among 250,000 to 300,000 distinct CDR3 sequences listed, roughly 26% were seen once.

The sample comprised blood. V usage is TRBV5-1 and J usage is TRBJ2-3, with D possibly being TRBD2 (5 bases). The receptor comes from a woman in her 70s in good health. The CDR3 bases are TGCGCCAGCAGCTTGGCGCCCCGGGGTATCACTAGCACAGATACGCAGTATTTT. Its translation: CASSLAPRGITSTDTQYF. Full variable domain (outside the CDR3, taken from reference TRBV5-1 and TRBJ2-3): KAGVTQTPRYLIKTRGQQVTLSCSPISGHRSVSWYQQTPGQGLQFLFEYFSETQRNKGNFPGRFSGRQFSNSRSEMNVSTLELGDSALYLCASSLAPRGITSTDTQYFGPGTRLTVL.